One and the same sample provided the 28 T cell receptor beta chains below, sequenced in a study of blood T cell repertoires in COVID-19. The assay was immunoSEQ multiplex PCR, and TCRdb's table has in-frame clones only and misses some. The profile shows a few hundred thousand clones, more than 70% of them singletons. Material for sequencing was peripheral blood. Receptors originate from a woman in her late teens or twenties with acute or convalescent COVID-19.

This sequence joins TRBV28 and TRBJ2-2, with TRBD2 as a possible D gene (6 bases). V lost 6 bases to trimming and J lost 1 base, with 6 bases between them. In germline, CDR1 is MDHEN, CDR2 SYDVKM. The CDR3 extends over 13 amino acids. In DNA form, the CDR3 reads TGTGCCAGCAGGGGGGGGAACACCGGGGAGCTGTTTTTT. It codes for CASRGGNTGELFF.

The chain is built from TRBV19 and TRBJ1-6, with D possibly being TRBD1 (6 bases). V was pared by 1 base and J by 10 bases, with 17 bases between. The CDR3 contains 16 residues. Germline loops: CDR1 LNHDA, CDR2 SQIVND (reference sequence). CDR3 amino acids: CASSIGPRPQGSPLHF. The CDR3 region has the DNA TGTGCCAGTAGTATAGGCCCCCGACCCCAGGGGTCACCCCTCCACTTT.

The chain is built from TRBV6-5 and TRBJ2-2, with D possibly being TRBD1 (6 bases). This CDR3 spans 15 amino acids. The germline V gene has CDR1 MNHEY and CDR2 SVGAGI. Trimming removed 4 bases from V and 0 bases from J, with 9 bases in between. CDR3 DNA: TGTGCCAGCAGTTCCTGGACAGCGAACACCGGGGAGCTGTTTTTT. As protein: CASSSWTANTGELFF.

V gene TRBV6-5 combines with J gene TRBJ1-6; the match to TRBD1 covers 8 bases. Germline V CDR1 and CDR2: MNHEY, SVGAGI. The CDR3 sequence is 15 residues long. J lost 10 bases, V lost 7 bases, and 12 bases had no gene match. This CDR3 is CASTLGQGGESPLHF. The CDR3 region has the DNA TGTGCCAGCACCCTTGGACAGGGAGGCGAATCACCCCTCCACTTT.

Concerning this clone: At one end, the junction sequence differs from germline, possibly due to a read error. The V and J genes are TRBV18 and TRBJ1-1, with D hard to call. The CDR3 has 11 residues. CDR1 is KGHSH, CDR2 LQKENI, per germline. As DNA, the CDR3 is TGTGCCAGCTCACTAAACAGTGAAGCTTTCTTT. Translation gives CASSLNSEAFF.

The CDR3 nucleotides read TGTGCCAGCAGCTTAGGGGACAGGGGGCATTCACCCCTCCACTTT. As protein: CASSLGDRGHSPLHF. The chain combines TRBV7-9 with TRBJ1-6, with TRBD1 identical over 12 bases. Germline CDR1 is SEHNR and CDR2 is FQNEAQ (reference sequence). The CDR3 is made up of 15 amino acids. J was trimmed by 8 bases and V by 1 base; bases with no gene match: 0.

The CDR3 region has the DNA TGTGCCAGCAGCCAACAGGGGAACACTGAAGCTTTCTTT. Its protein product is CASSQQGNTEAFF. The chain combines TRBV12-3 or TRBV12-4 with TRBJ1-1; possibly TRBD1 for D (6 bases). The CDR3 runs 13 residues. Trimming took off 6 bases at V and 1 base at J, with 9 bases between the two ends.

This clone was seen a few times. The rearrangement uses TRBV18 and TRBJ2-1; possibly TRBD1 for D (6 bases). Germline CDR1 and CDR2: KGHSH and LQKENI. V lost 2 bases and J 4 bases, leaving 12 bases between the germline ends. The CDR3 is made up of 15 amino acids. The CDR3 reads CASSPADRTYNEQFF. The CDR3 nucleotides read TGTGCCAGCTCACCAGCAGACAGGACGTACAATGAGCAGTTCTTC.

This clone occurred many times. The rearrangement joins TRBV5-1 to TRBJ2-2; D not certain. Trimming took 1 base from V and 0 from J, leaving 7 bases between them. This CDR3 comprises 15 residues. In germline, CDR1 is SGHRS, CDR2 YFSETQ. CDR3 nucleotide sequence: TGCGCCAGCAGCTTGACAGTCGCGAACACCGGGGAGCTGTTTTTT. Protein product: CASSLTVANTGELFF.

The chain joins TRBV5-6 to TRBJ2-3, with TRBD2 matching over 8 bases. Trimming removed 4 bases from V and 6 bases from J; junction bases left unmatched: 19. Germline lookup yields CDR1 SGHDT and CDR2 YYEEEE. This CDR3 contains 18 residues. This CDR3 reads CASSPRVLGPGGADTQYF. The CDR3 coding sequence is TGTGCCAGCAGCCCGCGGGTCCTAGGACCGGGGGGGGCGGATACGCAGTATTTT. The full variable domain, its missing parts supplied by reference TRBV5-6 and TRBJ2-3, is DAGVTQSPTHLIKTRGQQVTLRCSPKSGHDTVSWYQQALGQGPQFIFQYYEEEERQRGNFPDRFSGHQFPNYSSELNVNALLLGDSALYLCASSPRVLGPGGADTQYFGPGTRLTVL.

The rearrangement joins TRBV19 to TRBJ2-3; 7 bases are a match to TRBD2. The CDR3 spans 13 residues. V lost 5 bases and J lost 4; bases outside the gene matches: 3. Germline V gives CDR1 LNHDA, CDR2 SQIVND (reference sequence). CDR3 region: CASSDRGADTQYF. The CDR3 DNA sequence: TGTGCCAGTAGTGACCGGGGGGCAGATACGCAGTATTTT. Filled out from reference TRBV19 and TRBJ2-3, the complete variable domain reads DGGITQSPKYLFRKEGQNVTLSCEQNLNHDAMYWYRQDPGQGLRLIYYSQIVNDFQKGDIAEGYSVSREKKESFPLTVTSAQKNPTAFYLCASSDRGADTQYFGPGTRLTVL.

This clone is a singleton in its sample. This chain uses TRBV7-9 with TRBJ2-6; D is perhaps TRBD2 (5 bases). The germline CDR1 and CDR2 sequences are SEHNR and FQNEAQ (reference sequence). V gave up 1 base and J gave up 0 bases, with 7 bases separating them. CDR3 length equals 16 residues. CDR3 amino acids: CASSLGRGSGANVLTF. The CDR3 DNA reads as TGTGCCAGCAGCTTAGGACGGGGCTCTGGGGCCAACGTCCTGACTTTC.

The chain has TRBV6-5 and TRBJ1-6; 8 bases fit TRBD1. The germline V gene encodes CDR1 MNHEY and CDR2 SVGAGI. Germline trimming cut 8 bases from V and 0 bases from J; bases unmatched to any gene: 3. CDR3 length: 15 amino acids. The CDR3 nucleotides read TGTGCCAGCGGACAGGGCATCTCCTATAATTCACCCCTCCACTTT. Amino acids: CASGQGISYNSPLHF.

In DNA form, the CDR3 reads TGTGCCAGCAGTGAACTTGGGGGACAGGGGGCCTACGAGCAGTACTTC. Residues: CASSELGGQGAYEQYF. The chain links TRBV2 to TRBJ2-7; 11 bases are shared with TRBD1. This CDR3 is 16 amino acids long. The V gene end was trimmed by 2 bases and the J gene end by 2 bases; junction bases not matched to a gene: 5. Germline values: CDR1 SNHLY, CDR2 FYNNEI. The full variable domain, rest sourced from reference TRBV2 and TRBJ2-7, is EPEVTQTPSHQVTQMGQEVILRCVPISNHLYFYWYRQILGQKVEFLVSFYNNEISEKSEIFDDQFSVERPDGSNFTLKIRSTKLEDSAMYFCASSELGGQGAYEQYFGPGTRLTVT.

The rearrangement joins TRBV28 to TRBJ1-2; D not certain. The length of the CDR3 is 13 residues. CDR1 is MDHEN, CDR2 SYDVKM, per germline. Trimming shortened V by 6 bases and J by 0 bases, and 8 bases separated the two germline ends. The CDR3 spells CASRVSSNYGYTF. The CDR3 DNA reads as TGTGCCAGCAGAGTTAGCTCTAACTATGGCTACACCTTC.

The V and J genes are TRBV28 and TRBJ2-3; 12 bases line up with TRBD2. CDR3 length: 16 residues. Germline CDR1 MDHEN, CDR2 SYDVKM. Trimming at V came to 2 bases and at J to 0 bases, leaving 0 bases not matched to a gene. The CDR3 reads CASSLGTSGSTDTQYF. The CDR3 DNA reads as TGTGCCAGCAGTTTAGGGACTAGCGGGAGCACAGATACGCAGTATTTT.

This clone occurred once. This chain links TRBV4-3 with TRBJ2-4; TRBD2 matches 11 bases. In germline, CDR1 is LGHNA, CDR2 YSLEER. The V gene end was trimmed by 0 bases and the J gene end by 4 bases; junction bases not matched to a gene: 2. The CDR3 sequence is 16 residues long. The DNA for the CDR3 is TGCGCCAGCAGCCAAGAAGGGACTAGCGGTAAAAACATTCAGTACTTC. Its translation: CASSQEGTSGKNIQYF.

This clone was recorded only once. The rearrangement joins TRBV13 to TRBJ1-1, with TRBD1 matching 7 bases. The CDR3 is 14 amino acids. The germline gives CDR1 PRHDT, CDR2 FYEKMQ (reference sequence). Germline trimming cut 1 base from V and 7 bases from J; bases unmatched to any gene: 6. CDR3 in DNA: TGTGCCAGCAGCTTAGTCGGGGACAGTTATGAAGCTTTCTTT. This sequence encodes CASSLVGDSYEAFF.

The J gene is TRBJ2-1, the V gene TRBV9; D is perhaps TRBD2 (6 bases). Between the trimmed V and J ends, which lost 4 bases and 0 bases, there was a span of 11 bases. Germline V lookup: CDR1 SGDLS, CDR2 YYNGEE. The CDR3 covers 15 residues. The CDR3, as DNA: TGTGCCAGCAGCCCGGAGGGCCTCTCCTACAATGAGCAGTTCTTC. It encodes CASSPEGLSYNEQFF. The full variable domain, completed using reference TRBV9 and TRBJ2-1, is DSGVTQTPKHLITATGQRVTLRCSPRSGDLSVYWYQQSLDQGLQFLIQYYNGEERAKGNILERFSAQQFPDLHSELNLSSLELGDSALYFCASSPEGLSYNEQFFGPGTRLTVL.

This chain links TRBV7-2 with TRBJ2-5; 13 bases are shared with TRBD2. Trimming cost V 5 bases and J 3 bases; bases outside gene matches: 6. Looked up from germline, CDR1 is SGHTA and CDR2 is FQGNSA. The CDR3 extends over 16 amino acids. This CDR3 reads CASSQRTSGGKETQYF. In DNA form, the CDR3 reads TGTGCCAGCAGCCAGAGGACTAGCGGGGGAAAAGAGACCCAGTACTTC.

The chain uses TRBV18 and TRBJ2-2; 11 nucleotides agree with TRBD1. This CDR3 has 16 amino acids. Germline lookup yields CDR1 KGHSH and CDR2 LQKENI. V gave up 4 bases and J gave up 4 bases; unmatched junction bases: 5. CDR3 sequence (DNA): TGTGCCAGCTCACTCGCCGGGACAGGGGGCACCGGGGAGCTGTTTTTT. Protein product: CASSLAGTGGTGELFF.

V and J are TRBV28 and TRBJ2-7; 8 bases map to TRBD2. V trimming: 5 bases; J trimming: 5 bases; junction bases outside the gene matches: 11. The CDR3 length is 15 residues. Germline loops: CDR1 MDHEN, CDR2 SYDVKM. The CDR3 DNA reads as TGTGCCAGCAGTCTTAGCGGGATCGGTACGGACGAGCAGTACTTC. Its translation is CASSLSGIGTDEQYF. Together with reference TRBV28 and TRBJ2-7, the CDR3 gives the full variable domain: DVKVTQSSRYLVKRTGEKVFLECVQDMDHENMFWYRQDPGLGLRLIYFSYDVKMKEKGDIPEGYSVSREKKERFSLILESASTNQTSMYLCASSLSGIGTDEQYFGPGTRLTVT.

The table lists this clone with a count of one. V is TRBV30 and J is TRBJ2-6; 7 nucleotides match TRBD2. Germline V gives CDR1 GTSNPN, CDR2 SVGIG (reference sequence). V lost 2 bases and J lost 0; bases outside the gene matches: 7. The CDR3 length is 17 residues. The CDR3 spells CAWSWGGSNSGANVLTF. Here the CDR3 DNA reads TGTGCCTGGAGTTGGGGAGGGTCGAACTCTGGGGCCAACGTCCTGACTTTC.

The chain recombines TRBV11-2 with TRBJ1-1; TRBD1 matches 8 bases. CDR3 size: 18 residues. V lost 1 base and J lost 0; bases outside the gene matches: 10. CDR1 is SGHAT, CDR2 FQNNGV, per germline. This chain's CDR3 is CASSLAQTGEIMNTEAFF. CDR3 sequence (DNA): TGTGCCAGCAGCTTAGCGCAGACAGGGGAAATCATGAACACTGAAGCTTTCTTT. The variable domain in full, with the rest retrieved from reference TRBV11-2 and TRBJ1-1, is EAGVAQSPRYKIIEKRQSVAFWCNPISGHATLYWYQQILGQGPKLLIQFQNNGVVDDSQLPKDRFSAERLKGVDSTLKIQPAKLEDSAVYLCASSLAQTGEIMNTEAFFGQGTRLTVV.

The rearrangement uses TRBV24-1 and TRBJ2-1; 11 nucleotides align to TRBD1. This CDR3 contains 15 residues. CDR1 and CDR2 from the germline V gene are KGHDR and SFDVKD. V lost 9 bases to trimming and J lost 7 bases; unmatched junction nucleotides: 10. CDR3: CATGNRDRGFNEQFF. The CDR3 DNA follows: TGTGCCACCGGAAACCGGGACAGGGGGTTTAATGAGCAGTTCTTC.

The chain is built from TRBV10-2 and TRBJ1-5; D uncertain. The germline V gene encodes CDR1 WSHSY and CDR2 SAAADI. CDR3 length: 15 amino acids. Trimming cost V 0 bases and J 1 base, with 7 bases left between them. This chain's CDR3 is CASSESNRSNQPQHF. CDR3 nucleotide sequence: TGCGCCAGCAGTGAGTCGAACAGAAGCAATCAGCCCCAGCATTTT.

The gene calls are TRBV25-1 and TRBJ2-5, with 12 bases aligning to TRBD2. The junction had 17 bases not matched to a gene; V was cut back by 7 bases and J by 5 bases. The germline V gene encodes CDR1 MGHDK and CDR2 SYGVNS. This CDR3 spans 18 amino acids. This CDR3 reads CASTYNRGLAGGPETQYF. The DNA of the CDR3 is TGTGCCAGCACTTACAACCGGGGGCTAGCGGGAGGGCCGGAGACCCAGTACTTC.

This clone has just a few counts. V and J are TRBV28 and TRBJ2-7; the match to TRBD2 covers 10 bases. There are 16 residues in the CDR3. Unmatched junction bases numbered 7, after V lost 3 bases and J lost 2 bases. CDR1 and CDR2 from the germline V gene are MDHEN and SYDVKM. The CDR3 loop reads CASSFLLAGLTYEQYF. The CDR3 region has the DNA TGTGCCAGCAGTTTCCTACTAGCGGGGCTTACCTACGAGCAGTACTTC. The full variable domain, completed using reference TRBV28 and TRBJ2-7, is DVKVTQSSRYLVKRTGEKVFLECVQDMDHENMFWYRQDPGLGLRLIYFSYDVKMKEKGDIPEGYSVSREKKERFSLILESASTNQTSMYLCASSFLLAGLTYEQYFGPGTRLTVT.